Following are 26 T cell receptor beta chains from one sample sequenced in a study of shared clonotypes between healthy human individuals. CD8 cells classed as naive were CD45RO-negative and positively selected for CCR7, excluding terminally differentiated effector memory CD45RA+ cells. The protocol was immunoSEQ multiplex PCR, while the TCRdb copy is restricted to in-frame clones and leaves out a portion. In the table there are about 2.1 million clones, just under 95% of which are singletons. The source material was naive CD8+ T cells from PBMCs. Every receptor here comes from a young man in good health. Some clones in this sample may be carry-over from other donors' samples.

The V gene is TRBV4-1, the J gene TRBJ2-5, with 7 bases aligning to TRBD1. The closer fit of TRBJ2-7 to the DNA end suggests the J call may be wrong. This CDR3 has 16 residues. The germline CDR1 and CDR2 sequences are MGHRA and YSYEKL. CDR3 coding DNA: TGCGCCAGCAGCCAAGTCAATACAGGGGTAAACTACGAGCAGTACTTC. Encoded protein: CASSQVNTGVNYEQYF.

The chain links TRBV4-2 to TRBJ1-1; D call uncertain. The germline V gene encodes CDR1 LGHNA and CDR2 YNFKEQ. There are 16 residues in the CDR3. V lost 7 bases, J lost 0 bases, and 18 bases lay in between. The CDR3 loop is CASTPLGALMNTEAFF. CDR3 in DNA: TGTGCCAGCACCCCTCTCGGTGCCCTGATGAACACTGAAGCTTTCTTT.

The chain joins TRBV28 to TRBJ2-7, with 10 bases lining up with TRBD1. Germline assignment: CDR1 MDHEN and CDR2 SYDVKM. The CDR3 extends over 16 amino acids. Trimming cost V 3 bases and J 0 bases; bases outside gene matches: 5. The CDR3 is CASSLGGQGRSYEQYF. DNA of the CDR3: TGTGCCAGCAGTTTGGGGGGACAGGGGCGCTCCTACGAGCAGTACTTC.

This chain links TRBV21-1 with TRBJ2-5. TRBV21-1 is noted as a pseudogene. This CDR3 contains 14 residues. The CDR3 reads CASSKGPPTETQYF. CDR3 sequence (DNA): TGTGCCAGCAGCAAAGGTCCTCCAACAGAGACCCAGTACTTC.

This rearrangement joins TRBV27 to TRBJ1-2, with D hard to call. V lost 3 bases to trimming and J lost 6 bases, with 17 bases between them. The CDR3 spans 15 residues. Germline V lookup: CDR1 MNHEY, CDR2 SMNVEV (reference sequence). Here the CDR3 DNA reads TGTGCCAGCAGTTTTTCCCCAGCTCCACCTGATGGCTACACCTTC. Its protein product is CASSFSPAPPDGYTF.

V usage is TRBV30 and J usage is TRBJ2-3, with 7 bases identical to TRBD1. The CDR3 is 17 residues long. Germline-derived CDR1 and CDR2 are GTSNPN and SVGIG (reference sequence). V was clipped by 5 bases and J by 4 bases; unmatched bases: 18. CDR3 bases: TGTGCCTGGTGTCCCAGTAGGGACAGCCCGAAGCCAGATACGCAGTATTTT. This sequence encodes CAWCPSRDSPKPDTQYF.

V and J are TRBV27 and TRBJ2-3; 7 nucleotides match TRBD2. Germline V gene lookup returns CDR1 MNHEY and CDR2 SMNVEV (reference sequence). The CDR3 has 16 residues. J gave up 2 bases and V 3 bases, and 8 bases lay outside the gene matches. DNA for the CDR3: TGTGCCAGCAGTTTGGGAGCTAGCGGACTCACAGATACGCAGTATTTT. Translating it yields CASSLGASGLTDTQYF.

The gene calls are TRBV28 and TRBJ2-7; tentative D call: TRBD1 (5 bases). The CDR3 sequence is 15 residues long. Trimming cost V 1 base and J 6 bases, with 16 bases left between them. In germline, CDR1 is MDHEN, CDR2 SYDVKM. This CDR3 is CASSLSAGLLGEQYF. CDR3 DNA sequence: TGTGCCAGCAGTTTATCGGCAGGGTTATTGGGCGAGCAGTACTTC.

The chain recombines TRBV5-6 with TRBJ2-5, with D tentatively TRBD1 or TRBD2 (5 bases each). V was shortened by 4 bases and J by 3 bases, with 10 bases between the two germline ends. In germline, CDR1 is SGHDT, CDR2 YYEEEE. CDR3 size: 13 residues. This chain's CDR3 is CASSPGPKETQYF. CDR3 coding DNA: TGTGCCAGCAGCCCGGGACCCAAAGAGACCCAGTACTTC.

The J gene is TRBJ2-6, the V gene TRBV4-1, with 9 bases that match TRBD1. After removal of 3 bases from V and 1 base from J, the junction contained 7 bases not matched to a gene. The germline CDR1 and CDR2 sequences are MGHRA and YSYEKL. The CDR3 runs 18 residues. The CDR3 coding sequence is TGCGCCAGCAGCCATAGACAGGGGGAAGGATCTGGGGCCAACGTCCTGACTTTC. Its protein product is CASSHRQGEGSGANVLTF.

The chain carries TRBV14 and TRBJ1-1; 7 nucleotides line up with TRBD1. The CDR3 runs to 15 residues. The germline V gene has CDR1 SGHDN and CDR2 FVKESK. V was pared by 4 bases and J by 1 base, with 6 bases of the junction left unmatched. The CDR3: CASSLRGVRNTEAFF. The CDR3 bases are TGTGCCAGCAGCCTCAGGGGGGTCAGGAACACTGAAGCTTTCTTT.

This chain uses TRBV11-2 with TRBJ2-7; 7 bases map to TRBD1. V gave up 5 bases and J gave up 0 bases; unmatched junction bases: 7. Per the germline V gene, CDR1 is SGHAT and CDR2 is FQNNGV. The CDR3 covers 15 residues. The CDR3 loop reads CASSPTGHSSYEQYF. CDR3 bases: TGTGCCAGCAGCCCGACAGGGCATAGCTCCTACGAGCAGTACTTC.

Concerning this clone: Other nucleotide sequences in the sample specify the same CDR3. The chain is built from TRBV19 and TRBJ2-7; no clear D gene. Trimming shortened V by 1 base and J by 1 base, and 5 bases separated the two germline ends. The CDR3 spans 13 residues. Germline V gene sequence: CDR1 LNHDA, CDR2 SQIVND (reference sequence). The CDR3 loop reads CASSIGESYEQYF. CDR3 nucleotides: TGTGCCAGTAGTATAGGGGAATCCTACGAGCAGTACTTC.

This clone has only one observation. The rearrangement joins TRBV27 to TRBJ2-7; D gene ambiguous. There are 14 residues in the CDR3. Germline loops: CDR1 MNHEY, CDR2 SMNVEV (reference sequence). Between the trimmed V and J ends, which lost 5 bases and 0 bases, there was a span of 11 bases. The CDR3 protein is CASSPQRFSYEQYF. In DNA, the CDR3 is TGTGCCAGCAGTCCGCAGAGGTTCTCCTACGAGCAGTACTTC.

Notes on this clone: Other nucleotide sequences in the sample specify the same CDR3. The rearrangement uses TRBV9 and TRBJ1-4, with a weak D call TRBD1 (5 bases). The CDR3 extends over 14 amino acids. In germline, CDR1 is SGDLS, CDR2 YYNGEE. V shed 2 bases and J shed 4 bases, with 9 bases lying between them. CDR3 sequence reads: CASSVGRGNEKLFF. CDR3 sequence (DNA): TGTGCCAGCAGCGTGGGGCGCGGTAATGAAAAACTGTTTTTT.

This chain connects TRBV30 to TRBJ2-3; a weak D match, TRBD1 (6 bases). CDR1 is GTSNPN, CDR2 SVGIG, per germline (reference sequence). The CDR3 totals 15 residues. V gave up 1 base and J gave up 2 bases, with 13 bases separating them. The CDR3 DNA reads as TGTGCCTGGAGTGCCGCCCGGGACAACACAGATACGCAGTATTTT. It specifies CAWSAARDNTDTQYF.

This chain links TRBV29-1 with TRBJ2-5, with TRBD1 matching 7 bases. CDR1 and CDR2 (germline): SQVTM, ANQGSEA. The length of the CDR3 is 13 residues. J was trimmed by 1 base and V by 7 bases; bases with no gene match: 6. Here the CDR3 DNA reads TGCAGCGCCCGAACAGGGGCCCAAGAGACCCAGTACTTC. This sequence encodes CSARTGAQETQYF. Full variable domain (remainder filled in from reference TRBV29-1 and TRBJ2-5): SAVISQKPSRDICQRGTSLTIQCQVDSQVTMMFWYRQQPGQSLTLIATANQGSEATYESGFVIDKFPISRPNLTFSTLTVSNMSPEDSSIYLCSARTGAQETQYFGPGTRLLVL.

The chain joins TRBV9 to TRBJ2-7; D remains unclear. CDR1 SGDLS and CDR2 YYNGEE come from the germline V gene. Deletions cut 0 bases from V and 2 bases from J, with 12 bases between. This CDR3 has 15 amino acids. The CDR3 nucleotides read TGTGCCAGCAGCGTAGCTTTCAGTTCCACCTACGAGCAGTACTTC. Its translation is CASSVAFSSTYEQYF.

Worth noting for this clone: The same CDR3 arises from other DNA sequences in this sample as well. CDR3 region: CASSFIAGGVYEQYF. The CDR3 nucleotides read TGTGCCAGCAGTTTCATAGCGGGAGGGGTTTACGAGCAGTACTTC. The chain employs TRBV27 and TRBJ2-7; 11 bases map to TRBD2. Per germline, CDR1 MNHEY and CDR2 SMNVEV (reference sequence). The J segment lost 4 bases and the V segment lost 3 bases, leaving 5 bases of the junction unmatched. The CDR3 spans 15 residues.

The V gene is TRBV6-5, the J gene TRBJ2-7; the D gene could be TRBD1 or TRBD2 (5 bases each). Germline CDR1 MNHEY, CDR2 SVGAGI. With 3 bases removed from V and 2 bases from J, the gap between germline ends came to 17 bases. The CDR3 consists of 16 residues. DNA of the CDR3: TGTGCCAGCAGTTATCCGGGACCCCTAGGACCCTACGAGCAGTACTTC. This encodes CASSYPGPLGPYEQYF.

The V call is TRBV6-1, the J call TRBJ1-1, with D maybe TRBD1 (6 bases). The V end was cut by 3 bases, the J end by 0 bases, with 14 bases between. This CDR3 spans 16 amino acids. The germline gives CDR1 MNHNS, CDR2 SASEGT. In DNA form, the CDR3 reads TGTGCCAGCAGTGAGGACAGTGTTGCGCTGAACACTGAAGCTTTCTTT. Translating gives CASSEDSVALNTEAFF.

This chain uses TRBV4-2 with TRBJ2-5, with D uncertain. CDR1 is LGHNA, CDR2 YNFKEQ, per germline. The CDR3 is 11 residues long. Trimming removed 4 bases from V and 3 bases from J, with 3 bases in between. CDR3 sequence: CASSRKETQYF. CDR3 coding DNA: TGTGCCAGCAGCCGAAAAGAGACCCAGTACTTC.

The chain combines TRBV18 with TRBJ2-7; 7 bases align to TRBD2. Per the germline V gene, CDR1 is KGHSH and CDR2 is LQKENI. The V gene end was trimmed by 1 base and the J gene end by 0 bases; junction bases not matched to a gene: 3. The CDR3 sequence is 15 residues long. CDR3 bases: TGTGCCAGCTCACCACGGGGCGGGAGCTCCTACGAGCAGTACTTC. This encodes CASSPRGGSSYEQYF.

The chain links TRBV29-1 to TRBJ2-7; TRBD2 matches 10 bases. The CDR3 covers 16 residues. Germline loops: CDR1 SQVTM, CDR2 ANQGSEA. Trimming at V came to 1 base and at J to 4 bases, leaving 10 bases not matched to a gene. The CDR3, as DNA: TGCAGCGTTGAAGTTCCGTTACTAGCGGGACGGTACGAGCAGTACTTC. Its protein product is CSVEVPLLAGRYEQYF.

The chain employs TRBV6-4 and TRBJ1-2, with D tentatively TRBD1 (5 bases). This CDR3 has 14 residues. Deletions cut 6 bases from V and 8 bases from J, with 19 bases between. Germline-derived CDR1 and CDR2 are MRHNA and SNTAGT. CDR3 DNA sequence: TGTGCCAGCAGCACGGGGCAGGGATTTAGCGGCTACACCTTC. Protein: CASSTGQGFSGYTF.

J is TRBJ2-3 and V is TRBV7-9; 10 nucleotides match TRBD2. CDR3 length: 15 amino acids. J was trimmed by 2 bases and V by 5 bases; bases with no gene match: 4. Germline CDR1 and CDR2: SEHNR and FQNEAQ (reference sequence). The CDR3 loop reads CASSPTSGFTDTQYF. The CDR3 region has the DNA TGTGCCAGCAGCCCGACTAGCGGGTTCACAGATACGCAGTATTTT.